The 9 T cell receptor beta chains given below trace back to one sample, sequenced in a study of shared clonotypes between healthy human individuals. Only in-frame clones appear in the TCRdb table, and some are missing; sequencing was by immunoSEQ multiplex PCR. The table lists millions of clones, 90% to 95% of them singletons. The sample consisted of naive CD4+ T cells sorted from blood. Stated subset: CD45RA+ positively selected. Every receptor here comes from a man aged 18 to 30 in good health.

The rearrangement uses TRBV29-1 and TRBJ1-4; 9 bases are shared with TRBD1. The CDR3 length is 14 residues. In germline, CDR1 is SQVTM, CDR2 ANQGSEA. Trimming removed 7 bases from V and 8 bases from J; junction bases left unmatched: 11. The CDR3 DNA follows: TGCAGCGCACTACCTAGGACAGGGGAAGAAAAACTGTTTTTT. Amino acid sequence: CSALPRTGEEKLFF.

This chain joins TRBV7-2 and TRBJ2-1, with 13 positions matching TRBD2. The ends lost 5 bases at V and 9 bases at J; junction bases unmatched: 7. Germline V CDR1 and CDR2: SGHTA, FQGNSA. The CDR3 length is 15 residues. The CDR3 nucleotides read TGTGCCAGCAGCCGCACTAGCGGGAGGGTTAGTGAGCAGTTCTTC. The encoded protein is CASSRTSGRVSEQFF.

The chain employs TRBV6-6 and TRBJ1-6; D gene uncertain. CDR1 MNHNY and CDR2 SVGAGI come from the germline V gene (reference sequence). V gave up 5 bases and J gave up 10 bases, with 12 bases separating them. The CDR3 totals 13 residues. CDR3 residues: CASSPSTRSPLHF. DNA of the CDR3: TGTGCCAGCAGTCCCTCGACCCGGTCACCCCTCCACTTT.

The rearrangement joins TRBV28 to TRBJ2-4; 7 bases are shared with TRBD2. The trim removed 7 bases at V and 3 bases at J, leaving 6 bases unmatched. This CDR3 spans 14 amino acids. Germline assignment: CDR1 MDHEN and CDR2 SYDVKM. CDR3 region: CASTGSGGKNIQYF. The DNA of the CDR3 is TGTGCCAGCACAGGGTCGGGGGGCAAAAACATTCAGTACTTC.

The chain joins TRBV19 to TRBJ1-4; a weak D match, TRBD1 (5 bases). The CDR3 has 11 residues. The V and J ends lost 5 bases and 10 bases respectively, with 8 bases between them. Germline CDR1 reads LNHDA; CDR2 reads SQIVND (reference sequence). The CDR3 DNA reads as TGTGCCAGTAGTCGCGGGGGAAAACTGTTTTTT. Encoded protein: CASSRGGKLFF. Full variable domain (missing parts from reference TRBV19 and TRBJ1-4): DGGITQSPKYLFRKEGQNVTLSCEQNLNHDAMYWYRQDPGQGLRLIYYSQIVNDFQKGDIAEGYSVSREKKESFPLTVTSAQKNPTAFYLCASSRGGKLFFGSGTQLSVL.

The rearrangement joins TRBV4-3 to TRBJ2-3; TRBD1 agrees at 9 bases. Per germline, CDR1 LGHNA and CDR2 YSLEER. This CDR3 region has 16 residues. The V segment lost 1 base and the J segment 6 bases; nucleotides outside the gene matches: 8. This chain's CDR3 is CASSQGPGQGTDTQYF. The CDR3 nucleotides are TGCGCCAGCAGCCAAGGCCCGGGACAGGGTACCGATACGCAGTATTTT.

V usage is TRBV19 and J usage is TRBJ2-1; 9 bases line up with TRBD1. Trimming removed 8 bases from V and 6 bases from J; junction bases left unmatched: 8. The germline V gene has CDR1 LNHDA and CDR2 SQIVND (reference sequence). The CDR3 length is 14 residues. DNA of the CDR3: TGTGCCAGTGAGCCGGGACAGGGACCCAATGAGCAGTTCTTC. This encodes CASEPGQGPNEQFF. Full variable domain (missing parts from reference TRBV19 and TRBJ2-1): DGGITQSPKYLFRKEGQNVTLSCEQNLNHDAMYWYRQDPGQGLRLIYYSQIVNDFQKGDIAEGYSVSREKKESFPLTVTSAQKNPTAFYLCASEPGQGPNEQFFGPGTRLTVL.

This rearrangement joins TRBV6-1 to TRBJ1-1, with D perhaps matching TRBD1 (5 bases). Deletions cut 2 bases from V and 5 bases from J, with 12 bases between. Germline V CDR1 and CDR2: MNHNS, SASEGT. The CDR3 consists of 14 residues. CDR3 nucleotide sequence: TGTGCCAGCAGTGAACGGGGGTTGGGGACTGAAGCTTTCTTT. Its translation is CASSERGLGTEAFF.

The rearrangement uses TRBV28 and TRBJ1-1; TRBD1 might be the D (6 bases). CDR1 is MDHEN and CDR2 is SYDVKM in the germline V gene. The CDR3 length is 17 residues. Between the trimmed V and J ends, which lost 6 bases and 1 base, there was a span of 21 bases. In DNA, the CDR3 is TGTGCCAGCAGAATATTACCGGGACAAGGGGCGAACACTGAAGCTTTCTTT. Its protein product is CASRILPGQGANTEAFF.